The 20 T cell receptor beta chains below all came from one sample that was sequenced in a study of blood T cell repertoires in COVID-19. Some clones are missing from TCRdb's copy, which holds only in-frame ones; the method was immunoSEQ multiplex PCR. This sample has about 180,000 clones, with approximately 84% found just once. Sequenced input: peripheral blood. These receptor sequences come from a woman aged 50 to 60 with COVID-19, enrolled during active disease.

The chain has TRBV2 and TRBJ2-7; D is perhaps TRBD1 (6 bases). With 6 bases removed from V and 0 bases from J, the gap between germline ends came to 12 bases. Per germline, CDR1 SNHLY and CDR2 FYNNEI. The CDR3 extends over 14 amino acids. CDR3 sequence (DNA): TGTGCCAGCAGGGAGGACAGAAGCTCCTACGAGCAGTACTTC. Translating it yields CASREDRSSYEQYF.

The CDR3 DNA sequence: TGTGCCAGGGTTCGGGGGGCCCATAGCAATCAGCCCCAGCATTTT. It encodes CARVRGAHSNQPQHF. V gene TRBV27 combines with J gene TRBJ1-5; a weak D match, TRBD1 (6 bases). Per germline, CDR1 MNHEY and CDR2 SMNVEV (reference sequence). V was cut by 9 bases and J by 0 bases, with 15 bases left in between. The CDR3 has 15 residues.

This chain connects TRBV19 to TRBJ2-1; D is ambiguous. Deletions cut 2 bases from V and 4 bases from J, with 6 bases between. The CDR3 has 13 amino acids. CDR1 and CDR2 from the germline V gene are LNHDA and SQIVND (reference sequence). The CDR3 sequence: CASSIQDYNEQFF. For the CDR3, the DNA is TGTGCCAGTAGTATACAGGATTACAATGAGCAGTTCTTC.

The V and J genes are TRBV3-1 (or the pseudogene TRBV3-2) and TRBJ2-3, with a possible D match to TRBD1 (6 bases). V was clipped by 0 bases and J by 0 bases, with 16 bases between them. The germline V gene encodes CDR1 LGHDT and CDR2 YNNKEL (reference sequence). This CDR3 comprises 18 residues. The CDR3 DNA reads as TGTGCCAGCAGCCAAGACCCGGCCAGGGGCCCTAGCACAGATACGCAGTATTTT. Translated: CASSQDPARGPSTDTQYF.

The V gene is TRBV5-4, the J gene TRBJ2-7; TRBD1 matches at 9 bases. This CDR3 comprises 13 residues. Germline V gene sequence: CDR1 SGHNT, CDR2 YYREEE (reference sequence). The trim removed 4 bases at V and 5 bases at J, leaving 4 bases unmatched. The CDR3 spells CASSRDRVDEQYF. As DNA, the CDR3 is TGTGCCAGCAGCCGGGACAGGGTCGACGAGCAGTACTTC.

DNA for the CDR3: TGTGCCAGCAGTCTGGGCGGGGGGGACAATGAGCAGTTCTTC. It yields the protein CASSLGGGDNEQFF. The chain has TRBV2 and TRBJ2-1; 9 nucleotides line up with TRBD2. Germline-derived CDR1 and CDR2 are SNHLY and FYNNEI. The CDR3 is 14 amino acids. With 5 bases clipped from V and 5 bases from J, the junction kept 4 bases outside the gene matches.

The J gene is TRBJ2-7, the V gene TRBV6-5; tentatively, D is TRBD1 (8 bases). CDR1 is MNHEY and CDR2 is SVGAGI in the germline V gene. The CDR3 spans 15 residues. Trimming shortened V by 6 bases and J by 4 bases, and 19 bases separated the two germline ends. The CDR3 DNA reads TGTGCCAGCAGGGGTAGCGGGCAGGGGGCGTACGAGCAGTACTTC. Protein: CASRGSGQGAYEQYF.

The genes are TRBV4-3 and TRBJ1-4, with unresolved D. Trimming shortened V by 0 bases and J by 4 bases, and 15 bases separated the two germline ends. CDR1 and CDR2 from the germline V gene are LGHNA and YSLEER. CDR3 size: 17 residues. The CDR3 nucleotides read TGCGCCAGCAGCCAAGATTATTTGAAGAGCCTTAATGAAAAACTGTTTTTT. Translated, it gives CASSQDYLKSLNEKLFF.

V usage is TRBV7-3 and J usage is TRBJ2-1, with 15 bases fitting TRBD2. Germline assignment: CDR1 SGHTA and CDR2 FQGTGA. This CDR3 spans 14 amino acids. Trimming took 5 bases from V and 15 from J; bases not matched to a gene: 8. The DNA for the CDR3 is TGTGCCAGCAGCATGGGACTAGCGGGGGGCAGCTTGTTCTTC. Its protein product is CASSMGLAGGSLFF.

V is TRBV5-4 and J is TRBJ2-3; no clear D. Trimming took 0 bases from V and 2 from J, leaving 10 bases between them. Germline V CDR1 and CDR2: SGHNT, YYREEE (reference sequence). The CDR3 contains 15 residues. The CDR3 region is CASSLVNRPTDTQYF. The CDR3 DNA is TGTGCCAGCAGCTTGGTTAACAGACCCACAGATACGCAGTATTTT.

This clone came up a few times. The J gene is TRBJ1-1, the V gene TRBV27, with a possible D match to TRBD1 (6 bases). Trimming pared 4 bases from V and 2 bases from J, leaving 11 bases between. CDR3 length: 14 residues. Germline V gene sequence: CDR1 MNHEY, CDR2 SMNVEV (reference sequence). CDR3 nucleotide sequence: TGTGCCAGCAGTTCTGGGGGGGCTAACACTGAAGCTTTCTTT. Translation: CASSSGGANTEAFF.

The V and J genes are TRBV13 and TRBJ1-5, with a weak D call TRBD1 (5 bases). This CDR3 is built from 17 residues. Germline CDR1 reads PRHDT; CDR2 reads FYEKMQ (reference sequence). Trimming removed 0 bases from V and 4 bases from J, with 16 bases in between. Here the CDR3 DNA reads TGTGCCAGCAGCTTAGGCTCAGCTTTTGGGGGGAATCAGCCCCAGCATTTT. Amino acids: CASSLGSAFGGNQPQHF.

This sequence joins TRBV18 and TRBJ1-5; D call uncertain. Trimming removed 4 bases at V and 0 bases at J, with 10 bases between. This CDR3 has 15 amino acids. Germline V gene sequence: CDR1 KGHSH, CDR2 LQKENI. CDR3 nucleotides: TGTGCCAGCTCACAGTCACAATATAGCAATCAGCCCCAGCATTTT. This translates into CASSQSQYSNQPQHF. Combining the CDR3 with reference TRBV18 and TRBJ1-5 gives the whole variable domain NAGVMQNPRHLVRRRGQEARLRCSPMKGHSHVYWYRQLPEEGLKFMVYLQKENIIDESGMPKERFSAEFPKEGPSILRIQQVVRGDSAAYFCASSQSQYSNQPQHFGDGTRLSIL.

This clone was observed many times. The CDR3 reads CASRPGLAGGLRDIQYF. The CDR3 bases are TGCGCCAGCAGGCCGGGACTAGCGGGGGGCCTTAGGGACATTCAGTACTTC. The chain has TRBV4-1 and TRBJ2-4; 15 bases agree with TRBD2. Germline assignment: CDR1 MGHRA and CDR2 YSYEKL. The CDR3 consists of 17 residues. Germline trimming cut 6 bases from V and 8 bases from J; bases unmatched to any gene: 11.

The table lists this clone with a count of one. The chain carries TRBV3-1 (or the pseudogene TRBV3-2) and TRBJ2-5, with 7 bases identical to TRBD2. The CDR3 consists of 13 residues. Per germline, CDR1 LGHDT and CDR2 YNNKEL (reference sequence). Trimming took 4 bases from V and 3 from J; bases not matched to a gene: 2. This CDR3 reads CASSLLAEETQYF. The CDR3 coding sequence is TGTGCCAGCAGCCTGCTAGCGGAAGAGACCCAGTACTTC.

DNA for the CDR3: TGCGCCAGCAGCTTGGGGGACAGGGGTAATGAAAAACTGTTTTTT. This gives the protein CASSLGDRGNEKLFF. The rearrangement joins TRBV5-1 to TRBJ1-4; 10 bases are shared with TRBD1. Germline lookup yields CDR1 SGHRS and CDR2 YFSETQ. After removal of 0 bases from V and 4 bases from J, the junction contained 0 bases not matched to a gene. The CDR3 extends over 15 amino acids. The full variable domain, its missing parts supplied by reference TRBV5-1 and TRBJ1-4, is KAGVTQTPRYLIKTRGQQVTLSCSPISGHRSVSWYQQTPGQGLQFLFEYFSETQRNKGNFPGRFSGRQFSNSRSEMNVSTLELGDSALYLCASSLGDRGNEKLFFGSGTQLSVL.

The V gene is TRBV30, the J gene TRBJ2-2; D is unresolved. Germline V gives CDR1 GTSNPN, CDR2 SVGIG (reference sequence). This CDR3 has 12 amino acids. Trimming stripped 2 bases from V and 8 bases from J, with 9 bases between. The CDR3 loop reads CAWSPRAGELFF. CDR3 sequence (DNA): TGTGCCTGGAGTCCCAGAGCGGGGGAGCTGTTTTTT.

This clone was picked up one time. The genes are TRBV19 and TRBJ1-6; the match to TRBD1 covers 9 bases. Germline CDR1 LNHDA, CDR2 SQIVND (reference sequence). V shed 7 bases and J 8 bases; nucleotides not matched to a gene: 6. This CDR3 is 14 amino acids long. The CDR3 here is CASKPGQGDSPLHF. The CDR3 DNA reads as TGTGCCAGTAAACCGGGACAGGGAGATTCACCCCTCCACTTT.

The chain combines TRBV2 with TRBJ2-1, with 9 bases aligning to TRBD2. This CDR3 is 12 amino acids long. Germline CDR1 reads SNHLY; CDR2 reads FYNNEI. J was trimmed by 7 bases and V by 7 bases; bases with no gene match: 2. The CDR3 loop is CASTAGGNEQFF. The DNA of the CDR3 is TGTGCCAGCACTGCGGGGGGGAATGAGCAGTTCTTC.

The DNA of the CDR3 is TGTGCCAGCAGGGACAGGGCTACTGCTTGGGGCTACACCTTC. The encoded protein is CASRDRATAWGYTF. This chain uses TRBV28 with TRBJ1-2; 8 nucleotides agree with TRBD1. The CDR3 is 14 amino acids. V shed 6 bases and J 8 bases; nucleotides not matched to a gene: 11. The germline gives CDR1 MDHEN, CDR2 SYDVKM.